The 7 T cell receptor beta chains below were found in one sample sequenced in a study of shared clonotypes between healthy human individuals. Produced via immunoSEQ multiplex PCR; TCRdb's table is partial and in-frame only. The sample carries hundreds of thousands of clones, 95% to 96% recorded once. Naive CD8 cells were CD45RO-negative, positively selected for CCR7, excluding terminally differentiated effector memory CD45RA+ cells. The sequenced material came from naive CD8+ T cells sorted from blood. These receptor sequences come from a woman aged 25 to 39 in good health.

This chain joins TRBV6-5 and TRBJ2-3; TRBD1 might be the D (5 bases). The germline V and J ends were trimmed by 2 bases and 2 bases, with 14 bases remaining between them. CDR1 is MNHEY and CDR2 is SVGAGI in the germline V gene. The CDR3 runs to 16 residues. CDR3 in amino acids: CASSYNSDTYTDTQYF. The CDR3 nucleotides are TGTGCCAGCAGTTACAATTCGGACACCTACACAGATACGCAGTATTTT.

This clone was seen a single time. The rearrangement joins TRBV27 to TRBJ2-3; 10 bases are shared with TRBD2. The V gene end was trimmed by 0 bases and the J gene end by 4 bases; junction bases not matched to a gene: 10. The CDR3 covers 18 residues. Germline lookup yields CDR1 MNHEY and CDR2 SMNVEV (reference sequence). This CDR3 is CASSLSLSSGRPADTQYF. CDR3 DNA sequence: TGTGCCAGCAGTTTATCGCTATCTAGCGGGAGACCCGCAGATACGCAGTATTTT.

J is TRBJ1-2 and V is TRBV19, with 7 bases lining up with TRBD1. Per germline, CDR1 LNHDA and CDR2 SQIVND (reference sequence). After removal of 1 base from V and 3 bases from J, the junction contained 5 bases not matched to a gene. CDR3 length: 15 residues. This CDR3 is CASSIGLTGDYGYTF. The CDR3 coding sequence is TGTGCCAGTAGTATAGGCTTAACAGGGGACTATGGCTACACCTTC.

The chain couples TRBV6-5 to TRBJ2-1; 10 bases fit TRBD2. The ends lost 6 bases at V and 6 bases at J; junction bases unmatched: 8. Germline CDR1 reads MNHEY; CDR2 reads SVGAGI. The CDR3 extends over 15 amino acids. CDR3 nucleotides: TGTGCCAGCAGCCTACTAGCGGGAATCGGCAATGAGCAGTTCTTC. Protein product: CASSLLAGIGNEQFF.

This chain uses TRBV11-2 with TRBJ2-7, with D unclear. The CDR3 covers 14 residues. The germline gives CDR1 SGHAT, CDR2 FQNNGV. The V and J ends lost 1 base and 1 base respectively, with 8 bases between them. CDR3 residues: CASSLVSRSYEQYF. The CDR3 nucleotides read TGTGCCAGCAGCTTAGTCTCTAGATCCTACGAGCAGTACTTC.

A few counts support this clone. J is TRBJ1-1 and V is TRBV9; no clear D. Trimming shortened V by 0 bases and J by 3 bases, and 12 bases separated the two germline ends. There are 15 residues in the CDR3. In germline, CDR1 is SGDLS, CDR2 YYNGEE. Written as DNA, the CDR3 is TGTGCCAGCAGCGTAGGATCGTCGGGAGACACTGAAGCTTTCTTT. Translating it yields CASSVGSSGDTEAFF.

The V call is TRBV27, the J call TRBJ1-5, with a possible D match to TRBD1 (6 bases). Trimming cost V 6 bases and J 1 base, with 7 bases left between them. The germline V gene has CDR1 MNHEY and CDR2 SMNVEV (reference sequence). The CDR3 totals 13 residues. This CDR3 reads CASRQGSNQPQHF. CDR3 sequence (DNA): TGTGCCAGCAGACAGGGAAGCAATCAGCCCCAGCATTTT.